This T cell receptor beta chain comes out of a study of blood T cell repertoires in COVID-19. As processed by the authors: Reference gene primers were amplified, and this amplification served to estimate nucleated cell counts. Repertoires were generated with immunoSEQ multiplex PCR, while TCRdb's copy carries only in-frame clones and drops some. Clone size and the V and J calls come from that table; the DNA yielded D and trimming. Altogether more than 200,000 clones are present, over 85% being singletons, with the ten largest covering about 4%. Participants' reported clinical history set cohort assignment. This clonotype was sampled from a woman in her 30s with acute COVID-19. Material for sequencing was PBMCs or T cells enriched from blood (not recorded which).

The CDR3 DNA sequence: TGTGCCAGCAGTTTCTCCCGGGACAGCAATAATGAAAAACTGTTTTTT. Its protein product is CASSFSRDSNNEKLFF. The V call is TRBV28, the J call TRBJ1-4; 7 bases align to TRBD1. The V segment lost 3 bases and the J segment 4 bases; nucleotides outside the gene matches: 8. The CDR3 is made up of 16 amino acids. Germline CDR1 is MDHEN and CDR2 is SYDVKM. The variable domain in full, completed from reference TRBV28 and TRBJ1-4, reads DVKVTQSSRYLVKRTGEKVFLECVQDMDHENMFWYRQDPGLGLRLIYFSYDVKMKEKGDIPEGYSVSREKKERFSLILESASTNQTSMYLCASSFSRDSNNEKLFFGSGTQLSVL.